Sequencing of this TCR beta chain was carried out in a study of control samples from healthy donors and cancer patients. Repertoires were generated with immunoSEQ multiplex PCR, while TCRdb's copy carries only in-frame clones and drops some. The profile shows around 140,000 clones, 90% to 95% of them singletons. Germline assignment: CDR1 LGHDT and CDR2 YNNKEL (reference sequence). The V gene lost 4 bases and the J gene lost 6 bases, with 27 bases spanning the gap. The CDR3 length is 18 residues. This chain connects TRBV3-1 (or the pseudogene TRBV3-2) to TRBJ1-2, with D unresolved. The specimen was blood. This TCR was sampled from a man in his forties in good health. CDR3 protein: CASSPLGEGSNPGDGYTF. The DNA for the CDR3 is TGTGCCAGCAGCCCCCTAGGAGAAGGGAGTAACCCGGGTGATGGCTACACCTTC.